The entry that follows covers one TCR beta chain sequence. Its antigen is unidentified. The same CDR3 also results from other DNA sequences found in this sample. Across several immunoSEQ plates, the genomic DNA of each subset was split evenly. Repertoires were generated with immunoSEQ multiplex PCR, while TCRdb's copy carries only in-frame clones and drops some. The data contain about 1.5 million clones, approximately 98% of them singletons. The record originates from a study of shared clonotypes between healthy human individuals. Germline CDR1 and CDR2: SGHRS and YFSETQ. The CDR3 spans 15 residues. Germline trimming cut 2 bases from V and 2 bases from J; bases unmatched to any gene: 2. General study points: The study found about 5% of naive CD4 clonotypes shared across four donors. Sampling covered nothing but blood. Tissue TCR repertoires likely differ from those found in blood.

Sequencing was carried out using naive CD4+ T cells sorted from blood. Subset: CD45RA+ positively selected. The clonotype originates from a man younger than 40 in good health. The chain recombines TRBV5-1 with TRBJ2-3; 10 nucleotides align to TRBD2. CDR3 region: CASSFLAGATDTQYF. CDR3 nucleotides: TGCGCCAGCAGCTTTCTAGCGGGGGCCACAGATACGCAGTATTTT. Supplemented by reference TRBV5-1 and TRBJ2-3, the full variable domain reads KAGVTQTPRYLIKTRGQQVTLSCSPISGHRSVSWYQQTPGQGLQFLFEYFSETQRNKGNFPGRFSGRQFSNSRSEMNVSTLELGDSALYLCASSFLAGATDTQYFGPGTRLTVL.